These 10 T cell receptor beta chains share one sample of origin, sequenced in a study of T cell clonality in common variable immunodeficiency. Assay: immunoSEQ multiplex PCR; the TCRdb copy retains only in-frame clones and omits some. The sample has 30,000 to 40,000 clones, none seen only once; the top ten hold approximately 8.8%. Sequences were obtained from peripheral blood mononuclear cells. These receptor sequences come from a person aged 18 to 70 in good health.

This clone was picked up a small number of times. The read ends 3 residues early relative to the CDR3; the germline J gene fills the gap. The chain is built from TRBV7-2 and TRBJ1-6, with no clear D. The CDR3 is 14 residues long. Germline V gene lookup returns CDR1 SGHTA and CDR2 FQGNSA. V shed 1 base and J shed 9 bases, with 10 bases lying between them. CDR3 region: CASSLGYLASPLHF. The sequenced CDR3 bases are TGTGCCAGCAGCTTAGGGTATTTAGCTTCACCC. Based on the CDR3 plus reference TRBV7-2 and TRBJ1-6, the full variable domain is GAGVSQSPSNKVTEKGKDVELRCDPISGHTALYWYRQSLGQGLEFLIYFQGNSAPDKSGLPSDRFSAERTGGSVSTLTIQRTQQEDSAVYLCASSLGYLASPLHFGNGTRLTVT.

This clone was picked up many times. The read is 3 residues too short to cover the CDR3 end, so that end is filled in from the germline J gene. The chain combines TRBV7-3 with TRBJ2-7; possibly TRBD2 for D (6 bases). V gave up 5 bases and J gave up 3 bases, with 11 bases separating them. Germline V gives CDR1 SGHTA, CDR2 FQGTGA. This CDR3 is 13 amino acids long. The sequenced part of the CDR3 DNA is TGTGCCAGCAGCCGACTCGGGGGCTACGAG. It codes for CASSRLGGYE. The CDR3 as a whole reads CASSRLGGYEQYF. Full variable domain (outside the CDR3, taken from reference TRBV7-3 and TRBJ2-7): GAGVSQTPSNKVTEKGKYVELRCDPISGHTALYWYRQSLGQGPEFLIYFQGTGAADDSGLPNDRFFAVRPEGSVSTLKIQRTERGDSAVYLCASSRLGGYEQYFGPGTRLTVT.

Many counts were recorded for this clone. Read data end 3 residues before the CDR3 end; the end is taken from the germline J gene. The chain joins TRBV7-2 to TRBJ2-7; TRBD2 matches 10 bases. CDR3 length: 15 amino acids. V lost 3 bases, J lost 5 bases, and 7 bases stayed unmatched. CDR1 and CDR2 from the germline V gene are SGHTA and FQGNSA. CDR3 amino acids: CASSFRAGGLNEQYF. CDR3 DNA (partial): TGTGCCAGCAGCTTCAGAGCGGGAGGGTTGAACGAG.

This clone was seen only a few times. With the read ending 3 residues before the CDR3 end, the germline J gene is used to fill in that end. The chain links TRBV2 to TRBJ1-1; tentatively, D is TRBD1 (6 bases). This CDR3 is 15 amino acids long. CDR1 is SNHLY, CDR2 FYNNEI, per germline. Trimming cost V 6 bases and J 5 bases, with 19 bases left between them. CDR3 sequence: CASSPGGGAGTEAFF. The part of the CDR3 DNA that was read is TGTGCCAGCAGCCCAGGTGGGGGGGCTGGTACTGAA.

In its sample, this clone was seen many times. The CDR3 is cut off 3 residues early in the read; its end comes from the germline J gene. The chain uses TRBV5-1 and TRBJ2-3, with D perhaps matching TRBD1 (6 bases). The CDR3 is made up of 15 amino acids. Germline CDR1 and CDR2: SGHRS and YFSETQ. The CDR3 region is CASSSIQGGQETQYF. Incomplete CDR3 DNA: TGCGCCAGCAGCTCCATACAGGGTGGACAAGAGACG.

In its sample, this clone was seen many times. Read coverage stops 3 residues before the CDR3 terminus; the germline J gene supplies the remainder. This chain links TRBV30 with TRBJ2-3; D not resolved. V lost 3 bases to trimming and J lost 2 bases, with 6 bases between them. The CDR3 length is 12 residues. Germline V gene sequence: CDR1 GTSNPN, CDR2 SVGIG (reference sequence). The part of the CDR3 DNA that was read is TGTGCCTGGAGGCGGTACACAGATACG. This encodes CAWRRYTDT. The whole CDR3 is CAWRRYTDTQYF.

This clone came up many times. The CDR3 is cut off 3 residues early in the read; its end comes from the germline J gene. The chain recombines TRBV5-5 with TRBJ1-1; D is unclear. The CDR3 spans 13 residues. Germline V gene lookup returns CDR1 SGHKS and CDR2 YYEKEE (reference sequence). The chain's CDR3 is CASSETMGSRAFF. The covered CDR3 bases are TGTGCCAGCAGCGAGACAATGGGCTCTCGA.

This clone appeared many times. The CDR3 end is not reached by the read, which stops 3 residues before it; the germline J gene fills it in. This chain links TRBV10-3 with TRBJ2-1; 11 positions match TRBD2. V lost 4 bases and J lost 6; bases outside the gene matches: 5. This CDR3 is 15 amino acids long. CDR1 and CDR2 (germline): ENHRY, SYGVKD. The covered CDR3 bases are TGTGCCATCAGTGGTACTAGCGGGGGTTCCAATGAG. Translation gives CAISGTSGGSNE. The entire CDR3 protein is CAISGTSGGSNEQFF.

This clone has at least ten counts. Coverage ceases 3 residues before the CDR3 finishes, and the germline J gene fills in the end. This rearrangement joins TRBV2 to TRBJ1-1, with TRBD1 identical over 9 bases. The CDR3 is made up of 15 amino acids. V dropped 5 bases and J dropped 1; count of bases not matched to a gene: 5. Germline V lookup: CDR1 SNHLY, CDR2 FYNNEI. CDR3: CASSPQTGGNTEAFF. The sequenced part of the CDR3 DNA is TGTGCCAGCAGTCCTCAGACAGGGGGGAACACTGAA.

In this sample, this clone turned up a few times. The DNA read from the CDR3 is TGTGCCAGCAGCTGGGCGATTCAGGGGACACCC. It translates to CASSWAIQGTP. The CDR3 in its entirety is CASSWAIQGTPLHF. The chain carries TRBV7-9 and TRBJ1-6, with a tentative D call TRBD1 (6 bases). Read coverage stops 3 residues before the CDR3 terminus; the germline J gene supplies the remainder. The CDR3 has 14 residues. Germline values: CDR1 SEHNR, CDR2 FQNEAQ (reference sequence). With 4 bases removed from V and 11 bases from J, the gap between germline ends came to 15 bases. The complete variable domain, with remaining parts taken from reference TRBV7-9 and TRBJ1-6, reads DTGVSQNPRHKITKRGQNVTFRCDPISEHNRLYWYRQTLGQGPEFLTYFQNEAQLEKSRLLSDRFSAERPKGSFSTLEIQRTEQGDSAMYLCASSWAIQGTPLHFGNGTRLTVT.